Listed below are T cell receptor beta chains from one sample, sequenced in a study of T cell clusters in autoimmune cytopenias. TCRdb reprocessed the multiplex PCR reads and stores each CDR3 protein as one record, lacking DNA. The table counts approximately 12,000 distinct CDR3 sequences; 3% to 3.5% lies in the top ten. These data were also reused for a study on T cell repertoires in aging, cancer and after chemotherapy.

Input material: peripheral blood. Receptors originate from a human donor in good health. CDR3s include the opening cysteine and the closing phenylalanine or tryptophan. Fields, in order: J gene, V gene, clone size, CDR3 protein. A clone size is listed for some rows: how often the clone was seen (once, few, many), or a class if it is expanded.

TRBJ2-2,TRBV24-1,NA,CATSDLVGGTGELFF
TRBJ1-2,TRBV30,NA,CAWSMGQGNYGYTF
TRBJ2-3,TRBV20-1,NA,CSATLGTSGRDTQYF
TRBJ2-2,TRBV30,medium-sized,CASQASGGTGELFF
TRBJ2-7,TRBV11-2,NA,CASSPLWGSDEQYF
TRBJ1-4,TRBV29-1,medium-sized,CSVGDSLLGLFF
TRBJ1-1,TRBV7-2,NA,CASSRVPNPEAFF
TRBJ2-3,TRBV19,NA,CASSYAGTDTQYF
TRBJ1-5,TRBV20-1,NA,CSARDQSGWNQPQHF
TRBJ1-2,TRBV20-1,NA,CSAGGRYGYTF
TRBJ1-1,TRBV7-3,NA,CASSLYGENTEAFF
TRBJ2-5,TRBV7-9,NA,CASSYPLLGSNLQETQYF
TRBJ1-5,TRBV19,NA,CASTSGTGGGRPQHF
TRBJ2-2,TRBV20-1,NA,CSAYGTGSAGELFF
TRBJ2-5,TRBV20-1,NA,CSARDLGVETQYF
TRBJ1-6,TRBV19,medium-sized,CASSRNRENSPLHF
TRBJ1-4,TRBV12-3/TRBV12-4,NA,CASGGRFNEKLFF
TRBJ2-7,TRBV6-1,NA,CASSYGTSGHEQYF
TRBJ1-1,TRBV25-1,NA,CASRPGRGKNTEAFF
TRBJ1-6,TRBV6-1,NA,CASLAPSWVSNSPLHF
TRBJ1-2,TRBV6-5,medium-sized,CASRSRTGVYGYTF
TRBJ2-3,TRBV20-1,NA,CSAREAREDTQYF
TRBJ1-1,TRBV30,medium-sized,CAWSFGLSTEAFF
TRBJ2-7,TRBV6-5,medium-sized,CASSYTFGGDEQYF
TRBJ2-7,TRBV18,NA,CASSPQMYDEQYF
TRBJ2-7,TRBV30,medium-sized,CAWSADPTYEQYF
TRBJ2-2,TRBV7-6,NA,CASSDRQTGEPFF
TRBJ2-7,TRBV11-2,NA,CASSSDESYEQYF
TRBJ1-2,TRBV19,medium-sized,CASTGERIYGYTF
TRBJ2-7,TRBV7-2,NA,CASSYGQSPYEQYF
TRBJ2-7,TRBV6-2/TRBV6-3,NA,CASSFANYEQYF
TRBJ1-1,TRBV30,medium-sized,CAWRQAGATSRAFF
TRBJ2-3,TRBV24-1,NA,CATSDWDRGGSTDTQYF
TRBJ2-5,TRBV27,NA,CASSSGLEETQYF
TRBJ2-1,TRBV19,NA,CASTPGGSYNEQFF
TRBJ1-2,TRBV5-1,NA,CASSPHTVDGYTF
TRBJ1-1,TRBV6-2/TRBV6-3,NA,CASRTQGANTEAFF
TRBJ1-2,TRBV28,NA,CASNGGGQYVYTF
TRBJ2-2,TRBV6-5,NA,CASSYGDRNTGELFF
TRBJ2-6,TRBV9,NA,CASSVARDSGANVLTF
TRBJ2-2,TRBV20-1,medium-sized,CSASPGLRSAGELFF
TRBJ1-5,TRBV19,NA,CASSSGFPSNQPQHF
TRBJ1-1,TRBV28,NA,CASSDHGTRGTEAFF
TRBJ1-3,TRBV6-5,medium-sized,CASSYSALTTRTHNTIYF
TRBJ2-7,TRBV20-1,NA,CSATFGARYYEQYF
TRBJ1-6,TRBV15,medium-sized,CATSSLYNSPLHF
TRBJ1-3,TRBV28,NA,CASSNVGARNTIYF
TRBJ2-5,TRBV11-2,NA,CASSSLELAGGRETQYF
TRBJ1-5,TRBV19,NA,CATVHRGYNQPQHF
TRBJ1-6,TRBV20-1,medium-sized,CSARPGTGASPLHF
TRBJ2-3,TRBV6-5,NA,CASSPWPGTGVFLGTDTQYF
TRBJ2-2,TRBV19,medium-sized,CASSSWTRGGELFF
TRBJ2-3,TRBV18,NA,CASSPWGGEEDTQYF
TRBJ2-1,TRBV5-4,NA,CASSLGLTSGYNEQFF
TRBJ2-7,TRBV5-5,medium-sized,CASSLSPDSSYEQYF